The next 17 T cell receptor beta chains were all read from a single sample in a study of blood T cell repertoires in COVID-19. Profiling relied on immunoSEQ multiplex PCR, and the TCRdb table lists in-frame clones only, not all of them. This sample has about 290,000 clones, with 85% found just once. Sample: peripheral blood. All receptors derive from a woman aged 50 to 60 with active or convalescent COVID-19.

J is TRBJ2-7 and V is TRBV3-1 (or the pseudogene TRBV3-2), with TRBD2 matching 14 bases. The junction had 5 bases not matched to a gene; V was cut back by 6 bases and J by 1 base. CDR3 length: 16 residues. From germline, CDR1 is LGHDT and CDR2 YNNKEL (reference sequence). CDR3 residues: CASRRGTSGRSYEQYF. The CDR3 bases are TGTGCCAGCAGACGCGGGACTAGCGGGAGATCCTACGAGCAGTACTTC.

CDR3 sequence reads: CASSSYDKNTEAFF. The CDR3 nucleotides are TGCGCCAGCAGCTCCTATGACAAGAACACTGAAGCTTTCTTT. The V gene is TRBV5-1, the J gene TRBJ1-1; D unresolved. CDR1 and CDR2 (germline): SGHRS, YFSETQ. The germline V and J ends were trimmed by 3 bases and 1 base, with 10 bases remaining between them. CDR3 length: 14 residues. The full variable domain, its missing parts supplied by reference TRBV5-1 and TRBJ1-1, is KAGVTQTPRYLIKTRGQQVTLSCSPISGHRSVSWYQQTPGQGLQFLFEYFSETQRNKGNFPGRFSGRQFSNSRSEMNVSTLELGDSALYLCASSSYDKNTEAFFGQGTRLTVV.

The gene calls are TRBV19 and TRBJ1-1; D is perhaps TRBD1 (5 bases). CDR1 is LNHDA and CDR2 is SQIVND in the germline V gene (reference sequence). The CDR3 is 15 amino acids. V lost 3 bases and J 1 base, leaving 12 bases between the germline ends. The CDR3 sequence is CASSISGGGNTEAFF. CDR3 bases: TGTGCCAGTAGTATCAGCGGGGGGGGGAACACTGAAGCTTTCTTT.

The rearrangement uses TRBV2 and TRBJ2-3; 7 bases fit TRBD2. The CDR3 loop spans 16 amino acids. Unmatched junction bases numbered 7, after V lost 4 bases and J lost 0 bases. CDR1 is SNHLY, CDR2 FYNNEI, per germline. The CDR3 here is CASSVLPGGSTDTQYF. CDR3 sequence (DNA): TGTGCCAGCAGTGTTTTACCGGGAGGAAGCACAGATACGCAGTATTTT.

The chain combines TRBV6-1 with TRBJ2-3, with TRBD2 matching over 15 bases. The CDR3 has 17 amino acids. Trimming at V came to 4 bases and at J to 2 bases, leaving 4 bases not matched to a gene. CDR1 MNHNS and CDR2 SASEGT come from the germline V gene. The DNA of the CDR3 is TGTGCCAGCAGTGCCCGGACTAGCGGGAGGGCCACAGATACGCAGTATTTT. It specifies CASSARTSGRATDTQYF.

This clone was detected once. The chain combines TRBV3-1 (or the pseudogene TRBV3-2) with TRBJ2-2; the match to TRBD1 covers 7 bases. The CDR3 has 14 amino acids. Germline lookup yields CDR1 LGHDT and CDR2 YNNKEL (reference sequence). V shed 8 bases, J shed 9 bases, and the junction held 12 bases outside the gene matches. The CDR3 spells CASAGQDLGRELFF. The CDR3 DNA reads as TGTGCCAGCGCCGGACAGGACCTTGGCCGGGAGCTGTTTTTT.

This chain uses TRBV5-6 with TRBJ1-2; D is undetermined. V shed 2 bases and J shed 0 bases, with 5 bases lying between them. CDR3 size: 13 residues. The germline CDR1 and CDR2 sequences are SGHDT and YYEEEE. CDR3 DNA sequence: TGTGCCAGCAGCTTTTCAGCTAACTATGGCTACACCTTC. Amino acids: CASSFSANYGYTF.

J is TRBJ2-7 and V is TRBV7-8; the D is unclear. V lost 5 bases and J lost 2, with 13 bases in between. Germline lookup yields CDR1 SGHVS and CDR2 FQNEAQ. The CDR3 runs 14 residues. The CDR3 spells CASSVLGETYEQYF. The CDR3 DNA follows: TGTGCCAGCAGCGTACTCGGAGAGACCTACGAGCAGTACTTC.

This clone appeared once. The chain uses TRBV7-6 and TRBJ2-1; 9 bases map to TRBD2. The V and J ends lost 2 bases and 6 bases, in that order; junction bases with no gene match: 17. CDR1 and CDR2 (germline): SGHVS, FNYEAQ. The CDR3 is made up of 19 amino acids. In nucleotides, the CDR3 is TGTGCCAGCAGCTTATGGTCAGCGGGAGGTCTTAGGGTAGGCAATGAGCAGTTCTTC. Translated, it gives CASSLWSAGGLRVGNEQFF.

This chain joins TRBV19 and TRBJ1-2, with 8 bases that match TRBD1. The CDR3 has 14 residues. V gave up 5 bases and J gave up 4 bases; unmatched junction bases: 6. Germline loops: CDR1 LNHDA, CDR2 SQIVND (reference sequence). The CDR3 DNA is TGTGCCAGTAGTTTAACGACAGGGGCCTATGGCTACACCTTC. Its translation is CASSLTTGAYGYTF.

This chain uses TRBV5-4 with TRBJ2-1; 8 bases are a match to TRBD2. Germline V gene data show CDR1 as SGHNT and CDR2 as YYREEE (reference sequence). CDR3 length equals 15 residues. The V and J ends lost 6 bases and 7 bases, in that order; junction bases with no gene match: 12. CDR3 coding DNA: TGTGCCAGCACCTCAAGCGGGAGAGGGAATAATGAGCAGTTCTTC. Encoded protein: CASTSSGRGNNEQFF. The full variable domain, rest sourced from reference TRBV5-4 and TRBJ2-1, is ETGVTQSPTHLIKTRGQQVTLRCSSQSGHNTVSWYQQALGQGPQFIFQYYREEENGRGNFPPRFSGLQFPNYSSELNVNALELDDSALYLCASTSSGRGNNEQFFGPGTRLTVL.

V usage is TRBV3-1 (or the pseudogene TRBV3-2) and J usage is TRBJ2-2; 10 bases fit TRBD2. Germline assignment: CDR1 LGHDT and CDR2 YNNKEL (reference sequence). The CDR3 loop spans 17 amino acids. V lost 4 bases to trimming and J lost 3 bases; unmatched junction nucleotides: 8. CDR3 loop: CASSRSLAGAHTGELFF. CDR3 nucleotides: TGTGCCAGCAGCCGATCTCTAGCGGGAGCACACACCGGGGAGCTGTTTTTT.

This chain links TRBV5-8 with TRBJ2-1; 10 nucleotides agree with TRBD2. The germline gives CDR1 SGHTS, CDR2 YDEGEE. The CDR3 consists of 17 residues. V lost 0 bases to trimming and J lost 0 bases; unmatched junction nucleotides: 3. The DNA for the CDR3 is TGTGCCAGCAGCTTGGTAGCGGGAGGTCTCTCCTACAATGAGCAGTTCTTC. Translating gives CASSLVAGGLSYNEQFF.

This clone has a handful of counts. The chain employs TRBV5-4 and TRBJ1-2, with D perhaps TRBD1 (5 bases). V gave up 4 bases and J gave up 4 bases, with 14 bases separating them. CDR1 SGHNT and CDR2 YYREEE come from the germline V gene (reference sequence). The CDR3 contains 14 residues. The CDR3 DNA follows: TGTGCCAGCAGCCCCGGGCAGGGTAGCTATGGCTACACCTTC. This sequence encodes CASSPGQGSYGYTF.

A few counts support this clone. CDR3 sequence (DNA): TGTGCCAGCACCGGGCAGGGTAATTCACCCCTCCACTTT. Translating it yields CASTGQGNSPLHF. V is TRBV14 and J is TRBJ1-6; D might be TRBD1 (5 bases). Germline CDR1 is SGHDN and CDR2 is FVKESK. This CDR3 region has 13 residues. Trimming removed 7 bases at V and 6 bases at J, with 10 bases between.

The chain has TRBV19 and TRBJ2-7; TRBD2 aligns across 7 bases. The CDR3 runs 15 residues. Trimming removed 5 bases from V and 0 bases from J; junction bases left unmatched: 7. The germline gives CDR1 LNHDA, CDR2 SQIVND (reference sequence). The CDR3 here is CASSPLATHSYEQYF. CDR3 coding DNA: TGTGCCAGTAGTCCACTAGCGACTCACTCCTACGAGCAGTACTTC.

This chain uses TRBV7-2 with TRBJ1-6; D gene ambiguous. The germline V gene encodes CDR1 SGHTA and CDR2 FQGNSA. The CDR3 sequence is 13 residues long. With 1 base removed from V and 10 bases from J, the gap between germline ends came to 8 bases. In nucleotides, the CDR3 is TGTGCCAGCAGCTTAGAAGCAGGATCACCCCTCCACTTT. Translating it yields CASSLEAGSPLHF.